One sample yielded the 17 T cell receptor beta chains listed below, sequenced in a study of identical twins. TCRdb redid the calling of the 5' RACE reads with MiXCR, one entry per CDR3 protein. The data contain about 210,000 distinct CDR3 sequences, roughly a tenth of them singletons. The sample was memory (CD45RO+) T cells sorted from blood. All receptors derive from a woman under 30 in good health.

This clonotype was counted only a few times. This sequence joins TRBV5-1 and TRBJ2-7, with a possible D match to TRBD1 (6 bases). V lost 4 bases and J lost 5, with 10 bases in between. CDR3 length: 12 amino acids. Germline V lookup: CDR1 SGHRS, CDR2 YFSETQ. This CDR3 is CASSVQGNEQYF. The CDR3 DNA sequence: TGCGCCAGCAGCGTACAGGGTAACGAGCAGTACTTC.

This clonotype was recorded at least ten times. This chain links TRBV18 with TRBJ2-7; the D gene is possibly TRBD1 (6 bases). The V end lost 0 bases, the J end lost 6 bases, and 21 bases lay between the germline ends. The germline CDR1 and CDR2 sequences are KGHSH and LQKENI. The length of the CDR3 is 17 residues. CDR3 sequence: CASSPPGVEQGISEQYF. The CDR3 DNA is TGTGCCAGCTCACCACCCGGAGTAGAACAGGGTATCTCCGAGCAGTACTTC.

This clonotype came up a few times. The V and J genes are TRBV3-1 and TRBJ1-1; the match to TRBD1 covers 7 bases. Germline lookup yields CDR1 LGHDT and CDR2 YNNKEL (reference sequence). V lost 5 bases and J lost 3; bases outside the gene matches: 3. The CDR3 is 13 residues long. As DNA, the CDR3 is TGTGCCAGCAGCATCAGGGGGGACACTGAAGCTTTCTTT. It is translated as CASSIRGDTEAFF.

A few counts support this clonotype. V gene TRBV20-1 combines with J gene TRBJ2-5; a weak D match, TRBD2 (6 bases). The CDR3 runs to 11 residues. Germline loops: CDR1 DFQATT, CDR2 SNEGSKA (reference sequence). Trimming stripped 7 bases from V and 7 bases from J, with 13 bases between. The CDR3 nucleotides read TGCAGTGAAAGCGGGTTCGGGACCCAGTACTTC. It is translated as CSESGFGTQYF.

This clonotype was recorded a few times. This chain links TRBV20-1 with TRBJ2-7; 7 nucleotides align to TRBD2. The germline CDR1 and CDR2 sequences are DFQATT and SNEGSKA (reference sequence). The V segment lost 3 bases and the J segment 4 bases; nucleotides outside the gene matches: 9. The CDR3 length is 14 residues. The CDR3 protein is CSASWGGKSYEQYF. The CDR3 DNA sequence: TGCAGTGCTAGTTGGGGGGGAAAGTCTTACGAGCAGTACTTC.

The rearrangement uses TRBV7-9 and TRBJ2-3; possible D gene TRBD2, 6 bases. The germline gives CDR1 SEHNR, CDR2 FQNEAQ (reference sequence). V was trimmed by 5 bases and J by 4 bases, leaving 10 bases between them. The CDR3 extends over 13 amino acids. The CDR3 sequence is CASSLRLADTQYF. The CDR3 nucleotides are TGTGCCAGCAGCCTTCGACTAGCAGATACGCAGTATTTT.

In this sample, this clonotype turned up a few times. The CDR3 DNA reads TGTGCCAGCTGTAGGGGCCGTTATAATTCACCCCTCCACTTT. This encodes CASCRGRYNSPLHF. The chain employs TRBV12-3 or TRBV12-4 and TRBJ1-6, with a tentative D call TRBD1 (5 bases). CDR3 length: 14 amino acids. V gave up 8 bases and J gave up 4 bases, with 12 bases separating them.

This clonotype has just a few counts. The chain combines TRBV19 with TRBJ2-7; D perhaps matches TRBD2 (5 bases). V was pared by 6 bases and J by 4 bases, with 16 bases between. Germline V gives CDR1 LNHDA, CDR2 SQIVND (reference sequence). This CDR3 is 14 amino acids long. CDR3 sequence reads: CASRPTIATYEQYF. CDR3 in DNA: TGTGCCAGTAGGCCGACAATAGCGACGTACGAGCAGTACTTC.

The V and J genes are TRBV20-1 and TRBJ2-3, with 12 nucleotides matching TRBD2. Losses at the gene ends were 3 bases for V and 2 bases for J; bases not matched to a gene: 3. Germline assignment: CDR1 DFQATT and CDR2 SNEGSKA (reference sequence). The CDR3 is made up of 15 amino acids. The CDR3 loop is CSARRLAGDTDTQYF. The CDR3 DNA sequence: TGCAGTGCTAGGAGACTAGCGGGAGACACAGATACGCAGTATTTT.

This clonotype was seen a handful of times. The rearrangement joins TRBV12-3 or TRBV12-4 to TRBJ2-3; 9 bases match TRBD1. The CDR3 covers 16 residues. Losses at the gene ends were 5 bases for V and 1 base for J; bases not matched to a gene: 7. This CDR3 reads CASSPQGAHRTDTQYF. Here the CDR3 DNA reads TGTGCCAGCAGTCCACAGGGGGCGCATCGCACAGATACGCAGTATTTT.

In its sample, this clonotype was seen many times. The chain combines TRBV20-1 with TRBJ1-1; TRBD1 matches at 10 bases. Per germline, CDR1 DFQATT and CDR2 SNEGSKA (reference sequence). With V trimmed by 1 base and J by 4 bases, 6 bases remained unmatched. This CDR3 has 15 amino acids. CDR3 in DNA: TGCAGTGCTAGAGGAGTGGGACAGGGGACCACTGAAGCTTTCTTT. This encodes CSARGVGQGTTEAFF.

In its sample, this clonotype was seen a few times. V and J are TRBV20-1 and TRBJ2-7; TRBD1 matches 7 bases. J lost 2 bases, V lost 4 bases, and 5 bases had no gene match. Germline V gene sequence: CDR1 DFQATT, CDR2 SNEGSKA (reference sequence). This CDR3 comprises 13 residues. For the CDR3, the DNA is TGCAGTGCTACGTGGGACAGCACCTACGAGCAGTACTTC. This gives the protein CSATWDSTYEQYF.

The chain couples TRBV30 to TRBJ2-7; 7 positions match TRBD2. Trimming at V came to 5 bases and at J to 1 base, leaving 11 bases not matched to a gene. The CDR3 totals 15 residues. Germline values: CDR1 GTSNPN, CDR2 SVGIG (reference sequence). The DNA of the CDR3 is TGTGCCTGGGAGCGGGATGGATACCAATCCTACGAGCAGTACTTC. Its protein product is CAWERDGYQSYEQYF.

The V and J genes are TRBV4-1 and TRBJ2-2; D call uncertain. The V gene lost 0 bases and the J gene lost 0 bases, with 8 bases spanning the gap. Germline CDR1 reads MGHRA; CDR2 reads YSYEKL. The CDR3 is 16 residues long. CDR3 amino acids: CASSQDRTPNTGELFF. The CDR3 DNA is TGCGCCAGCAGCCAAGATAGGACCCCGAACACCGGGGAGCTGTTTTTT.

This clonotype has only a few counts. The genes are TRBV7-2 and TRBJ2-7, with D possibly being TRBD2 (6 bases). Trimming cost V 6 bases and J 2 bases, with 11 bases left between them. CDR1 and CDR2 from the germline V gene are SGHTA and FQGNSA. The CDR3 runs to 13 residues. As DNA, the CDR3 is TGTGCCAGCAGTCGAAGCGGGCCCTACGAGCAGTACTTC. Encoded protein: CASSRSGPYEQYF.

A few counts support this clonotype. The chain employs TRBV5-1 and TRBJ2-7, with 9 bases aligning to TRBD1. The CDR3 is 15 residues long. Germline lookup yields CDR1 SGHRS and CDR2 YFSETQ. Trimming at V came to 4 bases and at J to 6 bases, leaving 11 bases not matched to a gene. The CDR3, as DNA: TGCGCCAGCAGCCCTTCAAGGACAGGGGACATCGAGCAGTACTTC. This encodes CASSPSRTGDIEQYF.

The rearrangement joins TRBV24-1 to TRBJ2-5; 7 positions match TRBD1. The V gene's germline CDR1 is KGHDR and CDR2 SFDVKD. The CDR3 covers 13 residues. V was pared by 4 bases and J by 9 bases, with 7 bases of the junction left unmatched. CDR3 sequence (DNA): TGTGCCACCAGTGACCGATCGACAGGGCCCCAGTACTTC. Translating it yields CATSDRSTGPQYF.